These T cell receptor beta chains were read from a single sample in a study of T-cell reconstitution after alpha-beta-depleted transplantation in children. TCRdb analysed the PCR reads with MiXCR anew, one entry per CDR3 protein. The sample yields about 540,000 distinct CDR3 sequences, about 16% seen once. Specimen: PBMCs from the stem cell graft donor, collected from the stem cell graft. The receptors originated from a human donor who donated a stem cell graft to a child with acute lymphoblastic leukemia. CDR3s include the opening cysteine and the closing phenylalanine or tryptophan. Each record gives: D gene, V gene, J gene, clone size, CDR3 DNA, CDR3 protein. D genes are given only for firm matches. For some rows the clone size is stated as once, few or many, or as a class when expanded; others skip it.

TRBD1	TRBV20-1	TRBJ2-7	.	TGCAGTGCTGGGAGACAGGGTCCCAACGAGCAGTACTTC	CSAGRQGPNEQYF
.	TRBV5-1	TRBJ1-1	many	TGCGCCAGCAGCTTGGCGGCTGGTATGAACACTGAAGCTTTCTTT	CASSLAAGMNTEAFF
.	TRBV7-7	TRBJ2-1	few	TGTGCCAGCAGCCAGGGGGACTACCAGGGCTACAATGAGCAGTTCTTC	CASSQGDYQGYNEQFF
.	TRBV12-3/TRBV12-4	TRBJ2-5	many	TGTGCCAGCAGTTTAAGGGTAGCATCGGAGACCCAGTACTTC	CASSLRVASETQYF
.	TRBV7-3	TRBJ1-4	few	TGTGCCAGCAGCTTGGGTCCCGATGAAAAACTGTTTTTT	CASSLGPDEKLFF
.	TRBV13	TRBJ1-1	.	TGTGCCAGCAGCCCCAATGGCGAACGGTGGAACACTGAAGCTTTCTTT	CASSPNGERWNTEAFF
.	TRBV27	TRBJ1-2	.	TGTGCCAGCACGGACAGCAACTATGGCTACACCTTC	CASTDSNYGYTF
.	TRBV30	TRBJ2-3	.	TGTGCCTGGAGTGCAGGCATCCCAGATACGCAGTATTTT	CAWSAGIPDTQYF
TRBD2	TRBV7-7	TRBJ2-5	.	TGTGCCAGCAGTACCGGGACTAGCGGAGAGACCCAGTACTTC	CASSTGTSGETQYF
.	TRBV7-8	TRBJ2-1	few	TGTGCCAGCAGCTTAGGCGCAGGGAGAAAGTTCTTC	CASSLGAGRKFF
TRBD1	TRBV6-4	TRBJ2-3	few	TGTGCCAGCAGCCTCGGACAGGGTGACACAGATACGCAGTATTTT	CASSLGQGDTDTQYF
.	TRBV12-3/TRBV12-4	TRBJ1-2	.	TGTGCCAGCAGTTTATTTACAGGGCCAACTGGTAGCTATGGCTACACCTTC	CASSLFTGPTGSYGYTF
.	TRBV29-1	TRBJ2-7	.	TGCTCCATTCGCCGGGGCGGCGAGCAGTACTTC	CSIRRGGEQYF
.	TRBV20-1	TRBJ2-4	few	TGCAGTGCTAGAGCCCTCGGCGTCGGCGGGAAAAACATTCAGTACTTC	CSARALGVGGKNIQYF
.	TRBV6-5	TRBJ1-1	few	TGTGCCAGCAGTTACTCGAGTTACGGGGACGAAGCTTTCTTT	CASSYSSYGDEAFF
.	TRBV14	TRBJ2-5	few	TGTGCCAGCAGCCAAGAGGGGTACGGGATGTTCGGAGAGACCCAGTACTTC	CASSQEGYGMFGETQYF
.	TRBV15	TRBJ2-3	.	TGTGCCACCAGCAGAGATACCCCTGGCCTAAGCACAGATACGCAGTATTTT	CATSRDTPGLSTDTQYF
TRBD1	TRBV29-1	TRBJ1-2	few	TGCAGCGTTGAGGACAGGGCCCTAAGTGGCTACACCTTC	CSVEDRALSGYTF
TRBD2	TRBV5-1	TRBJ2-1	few	TGCGCCAGCAGAGTAGGGACTAGCGGATACAATGAGCAGTTCTTC	CASRVGTSGYNEQFF
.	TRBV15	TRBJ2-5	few	TGTGCCACCAGGAAAGGCGGTAGTTTCCAAGAGACCCAGTACTTC	CATRKGGSFQETQYF
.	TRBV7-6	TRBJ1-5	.	TGTGCCAGCAGAGCGTGGGGTGGCAATCAGCCCCAGCATTTT	CASRAWGGNQPQHF
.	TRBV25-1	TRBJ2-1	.	TGTGCCAGCAGTGATAGCGAGAGCTCCTACAATGAGCAGTTCTTC	CASSDSESSYNEQFF
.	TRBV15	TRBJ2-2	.	TGTGCCACCAGCACAGCTACCGGGGAGCTGTTTTTT	CATSTATGELFF
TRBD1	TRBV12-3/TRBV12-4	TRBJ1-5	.	TGTGCCAGCAGTTTCGGACAGGGGAGGTATCAGCCCCAGCATTTT	CASSFGQGRYQPQHF
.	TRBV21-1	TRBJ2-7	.	TGTGCCAGCAGCAAATGGCAGGGGGCGACTAGCGGGAGATATTTCCCCTACGAGCAGTACTTC	CASSKWQGATSGRYFPYEQYF
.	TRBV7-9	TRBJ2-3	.	TGTGCCAGCAGTTACTACCCAGCAGGCACAGATACGCAGTATTTT	CASSYYPAGTDTQYF
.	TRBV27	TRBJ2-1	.	TGTGCCAGCAGTCGGTGGGGGGGGCGGAACAATGAGCAGTTCTTC	CASSRWGGRNNEQFF
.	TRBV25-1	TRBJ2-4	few	TGTGCCAGCACTGGACCCCTGAAGGACATTCAGTACTTC	CASTGPLKDIQYF
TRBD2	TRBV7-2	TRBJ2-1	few	TGTGCCCTACCAGCGGGAGCTAGCTCCTACAATGAGCAGTTCTTC	CALPAGASSYNEQFF
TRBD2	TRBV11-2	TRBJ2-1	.	TGTGCCAGCAGCCCTTTCCCTACTAGCGGGAGAGACAATGAGCAGTTCTTC	CASSPFPTSGRDNEQFF
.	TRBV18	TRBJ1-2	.	TGTGCCAGCTCACCAATCCCAGGTCTTCAGTCGGGTAGTTCCTATGGCTACACCTTC	CASSPIPGLQSGSSYGYTF
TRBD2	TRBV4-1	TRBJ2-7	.	TGCGCCAGCAGCAGTACTAGCGTAGCTTCCTACGAGCAGTACTTC	CASSSTSVASYEQYF
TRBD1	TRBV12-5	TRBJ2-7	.	TGTGCTAGTGGCCCAGACAGGGCCTACGAGCAGTACTTC	CASGPDRAYEQYF
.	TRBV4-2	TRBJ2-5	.	TGTGCCAGCAGCCAAGTGGGAGACGTCCCAGAGACCCAGTACTTC	CASSQVGDVPETQYF
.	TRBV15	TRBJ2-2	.	TGTGCCACCAGCGGGCCCCTGATTGGCGGGGAGCTGTTTTTT	CATSGPLIGGELFF
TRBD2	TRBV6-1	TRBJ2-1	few	TGTGCCAGCAGTCGAACAGGGTTCGTGGGTACTAGCGGGTACAATGAGCAGTTCTTC	CASSRTGFVGTSGYNEQFF
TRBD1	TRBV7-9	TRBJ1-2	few	TGTGCCAGCAGCCTGGGGGACAGCTACTATGGCTACACCTTC	CASSLGDSYYGYTF
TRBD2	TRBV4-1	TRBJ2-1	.	TGCGCCAGCAGCCGCGGGAGGGCTGTAGGAAATGAGCAGTTCTTC	CASSRGRAVGNEQFF
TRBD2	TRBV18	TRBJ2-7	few	TGTGCCAGCTCAAGAGACACTAGCGCCGAGCAGTACTTC	CASSRDTSAEQYF
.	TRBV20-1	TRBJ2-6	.	TGCAGTGCTAGAGATGGACGGACTACGTTCCTCTCTGGGGCCAACGTCCTGACTTTC	CSARDGRTTFLSGANVLTF
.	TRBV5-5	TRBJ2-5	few	TGTGCCAGCAGCTGGGGACGCACGGAGACCCAGTACTTC	CASSWGRTETQYF